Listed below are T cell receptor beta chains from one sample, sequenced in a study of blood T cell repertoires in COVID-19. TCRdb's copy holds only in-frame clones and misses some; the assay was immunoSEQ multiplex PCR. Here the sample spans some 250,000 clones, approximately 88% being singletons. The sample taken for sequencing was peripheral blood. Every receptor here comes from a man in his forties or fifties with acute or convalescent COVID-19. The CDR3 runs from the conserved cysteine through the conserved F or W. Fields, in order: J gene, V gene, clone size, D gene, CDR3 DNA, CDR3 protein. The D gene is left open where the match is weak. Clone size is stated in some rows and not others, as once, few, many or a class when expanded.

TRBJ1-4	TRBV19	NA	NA	TGTGCCAGTAGTCCCCCTAGGCGGAGTAATGAAAAACTGTTTTTT	CASSPPRRSNEKLFF
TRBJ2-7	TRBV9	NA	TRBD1	TGTGCCAGCAGTCGGGACAGGGGGCTCAACGAGCAGTACTTC	CASSRDRGLNEQYF
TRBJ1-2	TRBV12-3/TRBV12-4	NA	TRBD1	TGTGCCAGCAGTTTGACAGGGGAAGGCTACACCTTC	CASSLTGEGYTF
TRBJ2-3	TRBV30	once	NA	TGTGCCTGGAGTGTAAATCCTATGACAGATACGCAGTATTTT	CAWSVNPMTDTQYF
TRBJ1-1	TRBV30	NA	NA	TGTGCCTGGAGTCACCGACAGCATGAAGCTTTCTTT	CAWSHRQHEAFF
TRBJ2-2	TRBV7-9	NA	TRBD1	TGTGCCAGCAGCTTAATTAAGGGGGCGCGAGTTCCCGGGGAGCTGTTTTTT	CASSLIKGARVPGELFF
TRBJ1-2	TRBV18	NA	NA	TGTGCCAGCTCACCGTCAGGATCCTATGGCTACACCTTC	CASSPSGSYGYTF
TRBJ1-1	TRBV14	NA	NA	TGTGCCAGCAGCCAAGATGGTACAGCCGACACTGAAGCTTTCTTT	CASSQDGTADTEAFF
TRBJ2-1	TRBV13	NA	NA	TGTGCCAGCAGCCCCCAGTCTCTTAATGAGCAGTTCTTC	CASSPQSLNEQFF
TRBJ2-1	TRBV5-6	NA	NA	TGTGCCAGCAGCTTGATCCGGGTTCACTACAATGAGCAGTTCTTC	CASSLIRVHYNEQFF